This TCR beta chain derives from a study of post-analysis software for immune sequencing data (dated by TCRdb to 2015 to 2017). About the study as a whole: The recorded disease courses included relapsing-remitting, secondary progressive and progressive-relapsing multiple sclerosis, and some patients had no subtype annotation. The patient repertoires were set against approximately 10 previously published healthy control repertoires from donors whose ages ranged from about 6 to 25 years. A subset of samples was prepared in parallel using single-end sample barcoding, then pooled and co-amplified after Illumina adapter ligation. General conclusions and limits of the study: Direct clustering with F measure showed strong co-clustering of samples prepared in the same batch, prompting a batch-effect correction. Significantly lower normalized Chao1 diversity was found in multiple sclerosis patients than in controls, suggesting substantial peripheral T-cell clonal expansion. Patients showed significantly higher frequencies than controls for several TRBV segments, among them TRBV5-6, TRBV5-1 and TRBV20-1. The multiple sclerosis patient group was slightly younger than the control group.

To demonstrate the VDJtools post-analysis software, TCR beta repertoires were profiled from the peripheral blood of 13 young patients with multiple sclerosis. The patients with multiple sclerosis were children and adolescents between roughly 6 and 17 years of age. This clonotype was observed many times. Its target antigen remains unknown. No much larger clone is present one base from it, and per-base qualities are unavailable. Including the terminal cysteine and phenylalanine, the CDR3 comprises 13 residues. The entry retains the CDR3 DNA only, 39 bases that are in frame from base 1. Reading the germline V gene gives CDR1 MNHEY and CDR2 SVGAGI. Trimming at the junction amounts to 6 bases on V and 5 bases on J, and the germline ends lie 13 bases apart. Library prep was done by PCR. Sequencing used an Illumina HiSeq 2500. To reduce PCR and sequencing biases, unique molecular identifiers were built into the TCR beta cDNA libraries. About 500,000 cDNA molecules were obtained for every 1 to 10 million input T cells, so each molecule roughly corresponded to one T cell. The same protocol used for the earlier healthy control dataset was applied to prepare and sequence the patient libraries. Samples belonging to the same batch were prepared together, multiplexed and sequenced on a shared HiSeq lane. The original methods were these. Raw barcoded reads were processed with MIGEC, and single-read molecular identifier groups were discarded before consensus assembly and CDR3 extraction. VDJtools was used for post-analysis of the clonotype tables, with diversity normalized by down-sampling every dataset to the smallest sample size. Repertoire overlap clustering matched CDR3 amino acid but not nucleotide sequences to correct batch-related cross-sample contamination. The raw public data were reprocessed by TCRdb itself: fastp quality trimming at Q25, MiXCR clonotype calling, in-frame beta chains only. Here each entry gathers all rows of one CDR3 protein and keeps the most common genes and DNA. The V and J calls were determined by TCRdb, not by the authors. The sample table shows about 760,000 distinct CDR3 sequences, and roughly 29% are seen once. The top ten clones comprise 0.56% of the sample.

The source is a girl between 10 and 17 years old with multiple sclerosis. Recombination joined TRBV6-5 with TRBJ2-5; the D gene identity is not certain. Material for sequencing was blood. The nucleotide sequence reads TGTGCCAGCAGCCCCCCCGGGCGGGAGACCCAGTACTTC. Its translation reads: CASSPPGRETQYF.